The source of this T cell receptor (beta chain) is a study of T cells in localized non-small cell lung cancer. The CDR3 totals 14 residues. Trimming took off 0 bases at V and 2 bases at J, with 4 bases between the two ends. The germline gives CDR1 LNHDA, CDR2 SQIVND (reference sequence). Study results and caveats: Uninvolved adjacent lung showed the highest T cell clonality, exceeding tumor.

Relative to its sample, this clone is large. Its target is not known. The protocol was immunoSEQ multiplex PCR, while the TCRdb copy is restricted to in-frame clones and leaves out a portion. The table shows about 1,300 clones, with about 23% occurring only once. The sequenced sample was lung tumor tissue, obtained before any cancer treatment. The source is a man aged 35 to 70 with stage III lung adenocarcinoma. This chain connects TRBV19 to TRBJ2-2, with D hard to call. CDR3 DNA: TGTGCCAGTAGTATAGATATCAACACCGGGGAGCTGTTTTTT. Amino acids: CASSIDINTGELFF. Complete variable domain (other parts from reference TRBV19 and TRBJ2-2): DGGITQSPKYLFRKEGQNVTLSCEQNLNHDAMYWYRQDPGQGLRLIYYSQIVNDFQKGDIAEGYSVSREKKESFPLTVTSAQKNPTAFYLCASSIDINTGELFFGEGSRLTVL.